This T cell receptor (beta chain) was observed in a study of human CD8 memory T cell subsets. Libraries for TCR beta were constructed using UMI-labeled 5' RACE. The authors' processing: Functional CDR3 beta clonotypes numbered roughly 2,700 to 18,000 in each TCR beta library. TCRdb reprocessed the 5' RACE reads, keeping one entry per CDR3 protein, no DNA. What appears here as the V and J calls and clone size reflects TCRdb's work, not the paper's. The table gives thousands of distinct CDR3 sequences; the top ten clones make up roughly 22% of it. Phenotypically, stem-like memory CD8+ T cells (TSTEM) were characterized as CCR7+ PD-1- TIGIT-. Extraction drew RNA from duplicate vials of fewer than 160,000 sorted CD8+ T cells for each subset. The CDR3 consists of 14 residues. Per the germline V gene, CDR1 is MDHEN and CDR2 is SYDVKM.

Sequencing was performed on CD8+ stem-like memory T cells (TSCM and TCM) sorted from PBMCs. Specified subset: stem-like memory CD8 T cells (TSTEM), CCR7+ PD-1- TIGIT-. The TCR originated in a human donor in good health. This chain joins TRBV28 and TRBJ2-7; TCRdb's D gene call, TRBD1, goes unchecked for lack of DNA. The CDR3 loop reads CASSPRGVTYEQYF.